The T cell receptor beta chain described here comes from a study of Graves' ophthalmopathy and Graves' hyperthyroidism. On the study more broadly: Hyperthyroidism was considered stable when no ophthalmopathy appeared within 18 months of follow-up.

Other autoimmune disease, uncontrolled infection, pregnancy and lactation led to exclusion. Serum thyroxine and TRAb, along with clinical symptoms, thyroid ultrasound and orbital computed tomography, were what diagnosis relied on. The CDR3 covers 13 residues. Germline V gene sequence: CDR1 ENHRY, CDR2 SYGVKD. Deletions cut 3 bases from V and 4 bases from J, with 9 bases between. Amplifying from RNA transcripts, the study obtained TCR beta CDR3 regions. First-round RT-PCR relied on HTBI primers, and a second-round multiplex PCR came next. TCRdb re-analysed the multiplex PCR reads in MiXCR, keeping a single row per CDR3 protein. The table lists over a million distinct CDR3 sequences, about 38% of them singletons.

The clonotype comes from an adult man with Graves' hyperthyroidism. The chain combines TRBV10-3 with TRBJ2-5; D ambiguous. Sequencing input: peripheral blood or thyroid tissue (not recorded which). CDR3 amino acids: CAISDVGAETQYF. In DNA, the CDR3 is TGTGCCATCAGTGACGTGGGTGCAGAGACCCAGTACTTC.